These T cell receptor beta chains were read from a single sample in a study of preoperative IRX-2 immunotherapy in early breast cancer. Measured with immunoSEQ multiplex PCR; TCRdb has only the in-frame clones, and not every one. Of roughly 29,000 clones in the sample, nearly 90% were seen once. The biological material was taken from a patient treated with IRX-2 immunotherapy. The receptors were sampled from a human donor with breast cancer. Both conserved end residues are part of each CDR3. A D gene is named only where the DNA matches it firmly. Clone size is stated in some rows and not others, as once, few, many or a class when expanded.

J gene: TRBJ2-6; clone size: .; V gene: TRBV5-1; D gene: .; CDR3 protein: CASSYSSGANVLTF; CDR3 DNA: TGCGCCAGCAGCTATAGCTCTGGGGCCAACGTCCTGACTTTC
J gene: TRBJ1-1; clone size: .; V gene: TRBV7-9; D gene: .; CDR3 protein: CASSLWGNTEAFF; CDR3 DNA: TGTGCCAGCAGCTTATGGGGAAACACTGAAGCTTTCTTT
J gene: TRBJ2-3; clone size: .; V gene: TRBV30; D gene: TRBD1; CDR3 protein: CACDRGRADTQYF; CDR3 DNA: TGTGCCTGCGACAGGGGGCGCGCAGATACGCAGTATTTT
J gene: TRBJ2-1; clone size: once; V gene: TRBV6-4; D gene: .; CDR3 protein: CASSDSVIGSSYNEQFF; CDR3 DNA: TGTGCCAGCAGTGACTCGGTAATCGGTAGCTCCTACAATGAGCAGTTCTTC
J gene: TRBJ1-1; clone size: .; V gene: TRBV2; D gene: TRBD1; CDR3 protein: CARGRGRATEAFF; CDR3 DNA: TGTGCCCGCGGGAGGGGGCGGGCCACTGAAGCTTTCTTT
J gene: TRBJ2-5; clone size: .; V gene: TRBV14; D gene: TRBD1; CDR3 protein: CASRRANRGRETQYF; CDR3 DNA: TGTGCCAGCAGGAGGGCGAACAGGGGGCGGGAGACCCAGTACTTC
J gene: TRBJ2-7; clone size: .; V gene: TRBV28; D gene: TRBD1; CDR3 protein: CASSSGQGTYEQYF; CDR3 DNA: TGTGCCAGCAGTTCGGGACAGGGGACCTACGAGCAGTACTTC
J gene: TRBJ2-2; clone size: .; V gene: TRBV5-1; D gene: .; CDR3 protein: CASSEQILTGELFF; CDR3 DNA: TGCGCCAGCAGCGAACAGATATTAACCGGGGAGCTGTTTTTT
J gene: TRBJ2-3; clone size: .; V gene: TRBV28; D gene: TRBD1; CDR3 protein: CASSPGGAGTDTQYF; CDR3 DNA: TGTGCCAGCAGTCCAGGGGGCGCCGGGACAGATACGCAGTATTTT
J gene: TRBJ1-5; clone size: .; V gene: TRBV7-9; D gene: TRBD1; CDR3 protein: CASSLVSGTGNQPQHF; CDR3 DNA: TGTGCCAGCAGCTTAGTATCCGGGACAGGGAATCAGCCCCAGCATTTT
J gene: TRBJ2-1; clone size: .; V gene: TRBV7-2; D gene: TRBD2; CDR3 protein: CASSLLAGNEQFF; CDR3 DNA: TGTGCCAGCAGCTTGCTAGCGGGCAATGAGCAGTTCTTC
J gene: TRBJ2-6; clone size: .; V gene: TRBV19; D gene: .; CDR3 protein: CASTGANVLTF; CDR3 DNA: TGTGCCAGTACTGGGGCCAACGTCCTGACTTTC
J gene: TRBJ1-2; clone size: once; V gene: TRBV10-3; D gene: .; CDR3 protein: CAISGGRGANYGYTF; CDR3 DNA: TGTGCCATCAGTGGGGGCAGGGGAGCTAACTATGGCTACACCTTC
J gene: TRBJ2-5; clone size: large; V gene: TRBV6-5; D gene: .; CDR3 protein: CASSPAFWGQETQYF; CDR3 DNA: TGTGCCAGCAGTCCCGCGTTTTGGGGACAAGAGACCCAGTACTTC
J gene: TRBJ2-2; clone size: .; V gene: TRBV9; D gene: TRBD2; CDR3 protein: CASSEGLAGVGGELFF; CDR3 DNA: TGTGCCAGCAGCGAAGGTCTAGCGGGAGTTGGCGGGGAGCTGTTTTTT
J gene: TRBJ1-3; clone size: .; V gene: TRBV27; D gene: .; CDR3 protein: CASSLLGGHSIYF; CDR3 DNA: TGTGCCAGCAGTTTATTGGGCGGGCACTCCATATATTTT
J gene: TRBJ2-7; clone size: .; V gene: TRBV28; D gene: TRBD2; CDR3 protein: CASSPISAGALHEQYF; CDR3 DNA: TGTGCCAGCAGCCCCATCTCGGCGGGAGCCCTTCACGAGCAGTACTTC
J gene: TRBJ2-7; clone size: .; V gene: TRBV28; D gene: TRBD2; CDR3 protein: CASSSDWGGRYEQYF; CDR3 DNA: TGTGCCAGCAGTTCCGACTGGGGGGGGAGGTACGAGCAGTACTTC
J gene: TRBJ2-1; clone size: .; V gene: TRBV19; D gene: .; CDR3 protein: CASSIGDNPYNEQFF; CDR3 DNA: TGTGCCAGTAGTATAGGAGATAACCCCTACAATGAGCAGTTCTTC
J gene: TRBJ2-1; clone size: .; V gene: TRBV6-1; D gene: TRBD2; CDR3 protein: CASTELAGGYNEQFF; CDR3 DNA: TGTGCCAGCACCGAACTAGCGGGAGGTTACAATGAGCAGTTCTTC
J gene: TRBJ1-1; clone size: few; V gene: TRBV7-2; D gene: TRBD1; CDR3 protein: CASSTRQGFGNTEAFF; CDR3 DNA: TGTGCCAGCAGCACCCGACAGGGATTCGGGAACACTGAAGCTTTCTTT
J gene: TRBJ2-2; clone size: .; V gene: TRBV5-1; D gene: .; CDR3 protein: CASSRLGDFTGELFF; CDR3 DNA: TGCGCCAGCAGCCGACTAGGGGACTTCACCGGGGAGCTGTTTTTT
J gene: TRBJ2-7; clone size: .; V gene: TRBV27; D gene: TRBD1; CDR3 protein: CASSFTGTGRYEQYF; CDR3 DNA: TGTGCCAGCAGTTTTACCGGGACAGGGAGGTACGAGCAGTACTTC
J gene: TRBJ2-7; clone size: .; V gene: TRBV13; D gene: TRBD1; CDR3 protein: CASSPGTGGYEQYF; CDR3 DNA: TGTGCCAGCAGCCCCGGGACAGGGGGCTACGAGCAGTACTTC
J gene: TRBJ1-5; clone size: .; V gene: TRBV30; D gene: .; CDR3 protein: CAWSLRGLYSNQPQHF; CDR3 DNA: TGTGCCTGGAGCTTACGGGGCTTATATAGCAATCAGCCCCAGCATTTT
J gene: TRBJ1-1; clone size: .; V gene: TRBV4-3; D gene: .; CDR3 protein: CASSQGDQSNTEAFF; CDR3 DNA: TGCGCCAGCAGCCAAGGGGACCAGTCGAACACTGAAGCTTTCTTT
J gene: TRBJ2-7; clone size: .; V gene: TRBV5-1; D gene: .; CDR3 protein: CASSPTGYEQYF; CDR3 DNA: TGCGCCAGCAGCCCCACAGGATACGAGCAGTACTTC
J gene: TRBJ2-7; clone size: once; V gene: TRBV2; D gene: TRBD1; CDR3 protein: CASRDRDRVTYEQYF; CDR3 DNA: TGTGCCAGCAGAGACCGGGACAGGGTAACCTACGAGCAGTACTTC
J gene: TRBJ2-7; clone size: once; V gene: TRBV7-7; D gene: TRBD1; CDR3 protein: CASSLVGTDEQYF; CDR3 DNA: TGTGCCAGCAGCTTAGTAGGGACAGACGAGCAGTACTTC
J gene: TRBJ1-3; clone size: .; V gene: TRBV5-1; D gene: .; CDR3 protein: CASSLPGQSSGNTIYF; CDR3 DNA: TGCGCCAGCAGCTTGCCAGGCCAAAGCTCTGGAAACACCATATATTTT
J gene: TRBJ2-1; clone size: .; V gene: TRBV11-2; D gene: .; CDR3 protein: CASSLGDPGMGGNEQFF; CDR3 DNA: TGTGCCAGCAGCTTAGGGGACCCAGGGATGGGGGGCAATGAGCAGTTCTTC
J gene: TRBJ2-5; clone size: .; V gene: TRBV5-4; D gene: .; CDR3 protein: CASSESGLQETQYF; CDR3 DNA: TGTGCCAGCAGCGAAAGCGGTTTACAAGAGACCCAGTACTTC
J gene: TRBJ2-7; clone size: .; V gene: TRBV7-2; D gene: TRBD2; CDR3 protein: CASSLVVAGAGEQYF; CDR3 DNA: TGTGCCAGCAGCTTAGTGGTAGCGGGGGCGGGAGAGCAGTACTTC
J gene: TRBJ2-3; clone size: once; V gene: TRBV7-8; D gene: .; CDR3 protein: CASSYPKGPGTDTQYF; CDR3 DNA: TGTGCCAGCAGCTATCCCAAAGGACCGGGGACAGATACGCAGTATTTT
J gene: TRBJ1-1; clone size: few; V gene: TRBV14; D gene: .; CDR3 protein: CASSQVMGTTEAFF; CDR3 DNA: TGTGCCAGCAGCCAAGTAATGGGGACCACTGAAGCTTTCTTT
J gene: TRBJ1-2; clone size: .; V gene: TRBV18; D gene: .; CDR3 protein: CASSPPVGRHYGYTF; CDR3 DNA: TGTGCCAGCTCACCACCGGTGGGACGGCATTATGGCTACACCTTC
J gene: TRBJ2-6; clone size: .; V gene: TRBV19; D gene: .; CDR3 protein: CASSGANVLTF; CDR3 DNA: TGTGCCAGTTCTGGGGCCAACGTCCTGACTTTC
J gene: TRBJ2-7; clone size: .; V gene: TRBV7-2; D gene: TRBD2; CDR3 protein: CASSSVAGGPSYEQYF; CDR3 DNA: TGTGCCAGCAGCTCGGTAGCGGGGGGGCCCTCCTACGAGCAGTACTTC
J gene: TRBJ2-3; clone size: .; V gene: TRBV20-1; D gene: .; CDR3 protein: CSATSADTQYF; CDR3 DNA: TGCAGTGCTACATCAGCAGATACGCAGTATTTT